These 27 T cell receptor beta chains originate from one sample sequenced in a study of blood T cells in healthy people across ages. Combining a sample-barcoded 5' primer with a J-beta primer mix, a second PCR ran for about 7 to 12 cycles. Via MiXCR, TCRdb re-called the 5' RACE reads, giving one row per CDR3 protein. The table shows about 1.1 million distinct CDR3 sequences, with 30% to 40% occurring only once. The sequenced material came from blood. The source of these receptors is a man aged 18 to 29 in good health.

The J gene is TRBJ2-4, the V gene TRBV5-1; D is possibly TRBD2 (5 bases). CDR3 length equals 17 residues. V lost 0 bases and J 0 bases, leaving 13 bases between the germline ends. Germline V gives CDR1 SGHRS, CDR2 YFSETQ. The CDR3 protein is CASSLGWSEGAKNIQYF. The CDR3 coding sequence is TGCGCCAGCAGCTTGGGTTGGTCAGAGGGAGCCAAAAACATTCAGTACTTC.

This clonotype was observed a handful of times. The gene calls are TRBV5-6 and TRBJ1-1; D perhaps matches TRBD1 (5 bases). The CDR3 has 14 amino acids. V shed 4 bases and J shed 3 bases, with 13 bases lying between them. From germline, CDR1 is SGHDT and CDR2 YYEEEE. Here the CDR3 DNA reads TGTGCCAGCAGCGGCAACAGGTTATACACTGAAGCTTTCTTT. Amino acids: CASSGNRLYTEAFF.

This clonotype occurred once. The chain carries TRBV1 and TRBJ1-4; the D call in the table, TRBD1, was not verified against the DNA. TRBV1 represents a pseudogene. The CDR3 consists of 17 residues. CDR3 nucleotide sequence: TGCACCAGCAGCCAGGAGAGACAGGCCAGGAGGAATGAAAAACTGTTTTTT. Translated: CTSSQERQARRNEKLFF.

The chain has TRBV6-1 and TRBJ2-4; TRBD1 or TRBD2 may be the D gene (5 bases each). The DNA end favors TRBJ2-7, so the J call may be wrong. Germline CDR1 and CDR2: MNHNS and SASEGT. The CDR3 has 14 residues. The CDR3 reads CASRKDNGVYEQYF. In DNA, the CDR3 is TGTGCCAGCAGGAAGGACAACGGGGTCTACGAGCAGTACTTC.

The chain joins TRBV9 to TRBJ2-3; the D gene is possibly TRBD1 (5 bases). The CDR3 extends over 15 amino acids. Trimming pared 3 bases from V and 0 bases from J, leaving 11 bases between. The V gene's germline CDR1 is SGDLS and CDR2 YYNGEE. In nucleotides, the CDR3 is TGTGCCAGCAGCGGAGAAGGGGCTAGCACAGATACGCAGTATTTT. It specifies CASSGEGASTDTQYF. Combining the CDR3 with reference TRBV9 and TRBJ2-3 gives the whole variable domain DSGVTQTPKHLITATGQRVTLRCSPRSGDLSVYWYQQSLDQGLQFLIQYYNGEERAKGNILERFSAQQFPDLHSELNLSSLELGDSALYFCASSGEGASTDTQYFGPGTRLTVL.

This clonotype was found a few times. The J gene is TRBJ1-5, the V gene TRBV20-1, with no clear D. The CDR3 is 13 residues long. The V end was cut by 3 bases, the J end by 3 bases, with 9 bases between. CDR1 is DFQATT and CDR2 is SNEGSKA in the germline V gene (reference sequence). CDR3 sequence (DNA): TGCAGTGCTAGCGGAGGCCCCAATCAGCCCCAGCATTTT. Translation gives CSASGGPNQPQHF.

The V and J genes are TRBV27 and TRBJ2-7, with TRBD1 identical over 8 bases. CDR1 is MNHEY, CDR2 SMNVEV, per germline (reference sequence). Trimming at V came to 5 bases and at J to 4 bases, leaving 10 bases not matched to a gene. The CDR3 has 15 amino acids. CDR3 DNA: TGTGCCAGCAGTGGAACCGGGACAGGCTTTTACGAGCAGTACTTC. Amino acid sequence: CASSGTGTGFYEQYF.

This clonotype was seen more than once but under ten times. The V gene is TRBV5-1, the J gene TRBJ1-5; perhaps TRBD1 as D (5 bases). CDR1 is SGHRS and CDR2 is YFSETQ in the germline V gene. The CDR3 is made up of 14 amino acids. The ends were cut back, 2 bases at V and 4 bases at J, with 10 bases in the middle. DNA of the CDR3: TGCGCCAGCAGCTTTGACAGTCTTAATCAGCCCCAGCATTTT. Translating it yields CASSFDSLNQPQHF.

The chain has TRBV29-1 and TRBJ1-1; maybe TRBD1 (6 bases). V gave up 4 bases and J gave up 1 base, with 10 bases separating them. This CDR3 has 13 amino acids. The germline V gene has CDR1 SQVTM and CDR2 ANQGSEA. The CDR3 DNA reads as TGCAGCGTTGGAGGGGGGGCGAACACTGAAGCTTTCTTT. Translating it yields CSVGGGANTEAFF.

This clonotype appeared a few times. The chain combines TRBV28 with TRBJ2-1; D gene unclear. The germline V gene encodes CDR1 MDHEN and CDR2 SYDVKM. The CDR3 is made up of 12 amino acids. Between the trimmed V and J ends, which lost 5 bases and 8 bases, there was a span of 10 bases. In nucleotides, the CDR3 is TGTGCCAGCAGTCCCCTTATCGATGAGCAGTTCTTC. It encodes CASSPLIDEQFF.

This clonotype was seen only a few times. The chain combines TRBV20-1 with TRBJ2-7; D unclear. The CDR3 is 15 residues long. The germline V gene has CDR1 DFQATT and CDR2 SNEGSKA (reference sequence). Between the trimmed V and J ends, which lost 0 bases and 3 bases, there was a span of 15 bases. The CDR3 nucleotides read TGCAGTGCTAGAGAAGATACGGCCTTCCGCTACGAGCAGTACTTC. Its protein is CSAREDTAFRYEQYF.

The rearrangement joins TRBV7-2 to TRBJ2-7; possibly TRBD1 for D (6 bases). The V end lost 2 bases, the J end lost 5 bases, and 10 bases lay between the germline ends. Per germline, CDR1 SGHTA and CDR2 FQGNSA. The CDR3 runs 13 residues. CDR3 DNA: TGTGCCAGCAGCTTAATCGAGGGGGACGAGCAGTACTTC. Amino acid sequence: CASSLIEGDEQYF.

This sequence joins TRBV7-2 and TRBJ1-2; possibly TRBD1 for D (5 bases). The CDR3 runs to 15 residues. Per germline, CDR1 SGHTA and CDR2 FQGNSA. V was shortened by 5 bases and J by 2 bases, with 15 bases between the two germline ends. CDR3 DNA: TGTGCCAGCAGCCCGTGGGACTCCTTCAACTATGGCTACACCTTC. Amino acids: CASSPWDSFNYGYTF.

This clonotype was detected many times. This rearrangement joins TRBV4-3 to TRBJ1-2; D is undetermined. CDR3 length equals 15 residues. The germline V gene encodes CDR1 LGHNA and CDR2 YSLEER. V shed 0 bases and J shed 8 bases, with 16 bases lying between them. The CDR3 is CASSQERSVRSGYTF. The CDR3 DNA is TGCGCCAGCAGCCAAGAAAGGAGCGTTAGGTCGGGCTACACCTTC.

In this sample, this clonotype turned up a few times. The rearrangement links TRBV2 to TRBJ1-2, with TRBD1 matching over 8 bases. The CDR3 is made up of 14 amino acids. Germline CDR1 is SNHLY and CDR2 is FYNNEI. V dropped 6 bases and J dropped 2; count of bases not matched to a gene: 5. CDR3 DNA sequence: TGTGCCAGCAGCGGACAGGGCCTAAACTATGGCTACACCTTC. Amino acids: CASSGQGLNYGYTF. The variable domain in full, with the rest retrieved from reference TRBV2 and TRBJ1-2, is EPEVTQTPSHQVTQMGQEVILRCVPISNHLYFYWYRQILGQKVEFLVSFYNNEISEKSEIFDDQFSVERPDGSNFTLKIRSTKLEDSAMYFCASSGQGLNYGYTFGSGTRLTVV.

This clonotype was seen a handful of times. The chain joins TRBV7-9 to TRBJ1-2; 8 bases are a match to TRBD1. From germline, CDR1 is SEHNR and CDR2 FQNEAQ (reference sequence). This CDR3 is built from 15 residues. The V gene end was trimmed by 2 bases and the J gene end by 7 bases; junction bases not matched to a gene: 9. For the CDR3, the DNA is TGTGCCAGCAGCTTACGGGGACAGGAGGGAGGTGGCTACACCTTC. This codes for CASSLRGQEGGGYTF.

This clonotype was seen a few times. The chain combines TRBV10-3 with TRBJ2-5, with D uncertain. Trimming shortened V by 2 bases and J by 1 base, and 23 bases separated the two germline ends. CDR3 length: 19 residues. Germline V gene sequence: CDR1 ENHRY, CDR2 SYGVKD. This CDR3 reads CAISETLTWASSAQETQYF. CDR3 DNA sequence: TGTGCCATCAGTGAGACACTAACCTGGGCTTCGTCGGCCCAAGAGACCCAGTACTTC.

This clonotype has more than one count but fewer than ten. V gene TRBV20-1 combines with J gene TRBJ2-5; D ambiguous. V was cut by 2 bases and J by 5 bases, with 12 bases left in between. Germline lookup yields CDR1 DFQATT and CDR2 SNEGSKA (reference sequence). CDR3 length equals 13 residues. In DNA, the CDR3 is TGCAGTGCTAGACAGGATCTCCGGGAGACCCAGTACTTC. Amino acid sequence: CSARQDLRETQYF.

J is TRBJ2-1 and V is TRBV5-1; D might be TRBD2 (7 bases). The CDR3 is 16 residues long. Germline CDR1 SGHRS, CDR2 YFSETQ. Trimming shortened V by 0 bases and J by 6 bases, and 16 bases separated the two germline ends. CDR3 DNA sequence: TGCGCCAGCAGCTTGGCAGGAGGGAGGGGGATCAATGAGCAGTTCTTC. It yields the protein CASSLAGGRGINEQFF.

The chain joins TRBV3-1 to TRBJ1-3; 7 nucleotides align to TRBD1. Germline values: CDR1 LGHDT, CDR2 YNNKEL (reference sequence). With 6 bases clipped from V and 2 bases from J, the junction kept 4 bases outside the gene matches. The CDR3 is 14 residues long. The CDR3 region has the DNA TGTGCCAGCAGGGACGACAGGGCTGGAAACACCATATATTTT. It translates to CASRDDRAGNTIYF.

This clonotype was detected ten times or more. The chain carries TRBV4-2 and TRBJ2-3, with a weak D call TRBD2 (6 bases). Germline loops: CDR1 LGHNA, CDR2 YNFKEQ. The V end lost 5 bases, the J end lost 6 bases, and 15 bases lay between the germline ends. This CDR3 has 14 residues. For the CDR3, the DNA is TGTGCCAGCAGCTCAGGCGAGGGGAGGGATACGCAGTATTTT. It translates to CASSSGEGRDTQYF.

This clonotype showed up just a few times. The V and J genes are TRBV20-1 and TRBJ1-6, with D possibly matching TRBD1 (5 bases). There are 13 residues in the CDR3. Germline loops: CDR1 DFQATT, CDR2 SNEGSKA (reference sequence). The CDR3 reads CRASGGFGSPLHF. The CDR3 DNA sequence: TGCAGAGCTTCGGGGGGGTTTGGTTCACCCCTCCACTTT.

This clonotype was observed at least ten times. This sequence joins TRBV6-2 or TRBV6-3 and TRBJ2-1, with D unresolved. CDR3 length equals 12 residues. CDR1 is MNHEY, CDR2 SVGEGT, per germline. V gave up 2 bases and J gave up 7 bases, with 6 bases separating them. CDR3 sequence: CASSYARNEQFF. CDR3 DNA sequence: TGTGCCAGCAGTTACGCTAGGAATGAGCAGTTCTTC.

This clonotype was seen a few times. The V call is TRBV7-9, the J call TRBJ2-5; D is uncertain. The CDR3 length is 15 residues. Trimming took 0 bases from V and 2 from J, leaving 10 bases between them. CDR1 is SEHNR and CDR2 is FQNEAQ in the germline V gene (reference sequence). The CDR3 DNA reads TGTGCCAGCAGCTTAGCCCCATCGCCGCAAGAGACCCAGTACTTC. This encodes CASSLAPSPQETQYF.

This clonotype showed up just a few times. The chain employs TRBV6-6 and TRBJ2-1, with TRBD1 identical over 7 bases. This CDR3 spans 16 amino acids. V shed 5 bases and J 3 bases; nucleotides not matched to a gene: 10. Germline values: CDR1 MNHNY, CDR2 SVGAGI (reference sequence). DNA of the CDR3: TGTGCCAGCAGTATGGGGGACAGCTCTTACTACAATGAGCAGTTCTTC. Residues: CASSMGDSSYYNEQFF.

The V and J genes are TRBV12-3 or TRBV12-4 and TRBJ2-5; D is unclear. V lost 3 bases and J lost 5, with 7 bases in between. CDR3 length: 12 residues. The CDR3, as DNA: TGTGCCAGCAGTTTTATAAGGGAGACCCAGTACTTC. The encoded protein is CASSFIRETQYF.

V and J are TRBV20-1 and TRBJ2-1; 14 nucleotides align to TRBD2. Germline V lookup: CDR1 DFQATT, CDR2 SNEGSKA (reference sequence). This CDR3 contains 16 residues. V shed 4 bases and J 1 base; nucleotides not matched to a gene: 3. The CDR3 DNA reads TGCAGTGCTAAGACTAGCGGGGGGGTTTCCTACAATGAGCAGTTCTTC. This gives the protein CSAKTSGGVSYNEQFF.